A single sample gave rise to the 20 T cell receptor beta chains below, sequenced in a study of T cells in Graves' hyperthyroidism and ophthalmopathy. Researchers took RNA transcripts and amplified the TCR beta CDR3 regions from them. The HTBI primer set served for first-round RT-PCR of the TCR CDR3. One entry per CDR3 protein results from TCRdb running MiXCR on the multiplex PCR reads. The sample consists of 360,000 or so distinct CDR3 sequences, 15% to 20% of them appearing once. The specimen sequenced was blood. These receptors were taken from a woman aged 18 to 35 with Graves' hyperthyroidism.

This clonotype was observed many times. The rearrangement uses TRBV6-1 and TRBJ1-5; the match to TRBD1 covers 8 bases. J lost 5 bases, V lost 9 bases, and 9 bases had no gene match. This CDR3 has 14 amino acids. The germline gives CDR1 MNHNS, CDR2 SASEGT. CDR3 nucleotides: TGTGCCAGTCAGCGGGACAGGAGGGATCAGCCCCAGCATTTT. It specifies CASQRDRRDQPQHF.

In this sample, this clonotype turned up many times. The genes are TRBV9 and TRBJ1-1; a weak D match, TRBD1 (5 bases). Germline V gives CDR1 SGDLS, CDR2 YYNGEE. CDR3 length: 13 residues. Trimming left V 0 bases short and J 5 bases short, with 8 bases between. This CDR3 reads CASSVGGTTEAFF. In DNA form, the CDR3 reads TGTGCCAGCAGCGTAGGGGGGACTACTGAAGCTTTCTTT. The complete variable domain, with remaining parts taken from reference TRBV9 and TRBJ1-1, reads DSGVTQTPKHLITATGQRVTLRCSPRSGDLSVYWYQQSLDQGLQFLIQYYNGEERAKGNILERFSAQQFPDLHSELNLSSLELGDSALYFCASSVGGTTEAFFGQGTRLTVV.

This clonotype has just one count. The chain links TRBV6-5 to TRBJ1-1; 7 nucleotides line up with TRBD1. Germline CDR1 is MNHEY and CDR2 is SVGAGI. J was trimmed by 4 bases and V by 0 bases; bases with no gene match: 5. The CDR3 is made up of 15 amino acids. The CDR3 DNA is TGTGCCAGCAGTTACTCGCCAGGGGGGATCACTGAAGCTTTCTTT. This gives the protein CASSYSPGGITEAFF.

This clonotype was seen many times. The chain links TRBV9 to TRBJ1-1; the D is unclear. This CDR3 has 13 amino acids. Germline loops: CDR1 SGDLS, CDR2 YYNGEE. V lost 5 bases and J lost 3, with 11 bases in between. This CDR3 reads CASSGLAHTEAFF. The CDR3 DNA sequence: TGTGCCAGCAGTGGACTCGCCCACACTGAAGCTTTCTTT.

This clonotype has just a few counts. The chain recombines TRBV4-1 with TRBJ2-5; D may be TRBD1 (5 bases). The CDR3 has 13 amino acids. Germline CDR1 and CDR2: MGHRA and YSYEKL. V lost 2 bases and J lost 7, with 11 bases in between. The CDR3 is CASSQMGLGTQYF. DNA of the CDR3: TGCGCCAGCAGCCAAATGGGGCTCGGGACCCAGTACTTC.

This clonotype was seen many times. J is TRBJ1-5 and V is TRBV27, with no clear D. The germline CDR1 and CDR2 sequences are MNHEY and SMNVEV (reference sequence). Trimming pared 2 bases from V and 5 bases from J, leaving 16 bases between. The length of the CDR3 is 16 residues. CDR3 residues: CASSLRAMGAHQPQHF. DNA of the CDR3: TGTGCCAGCAGTTTAAGGGCCATGGGAGCCCATCAGCCCCAGCATTTT.

The rearrangement uses TRBV28 and TRBJ2-1, with 11 bases lining up with TRBD2. CDR1 MDHEN and CDR2 SYDVKM come from the germline V gene. The J segment lost 6 bases and the V segment lost 5 bases, leaving 6 bases of the junction unmatched. This CDR3 region has 15 residues. CDR3 in amino acids: CASSVLAGALNEQFF. The CDR3 coding sequence is TGTGCCAGCAGTGTACTAGCGGGGGCTCTCAATGAGCAGTTCTTC.

Turning to this clonotype: Germline is not matched at one junction end, which may reflect a read error. This chain links TRBV10-3 with TRBJ2-7, with unresolved D. This CDR3 has 12 residues. Germline V gene lookup returns CDR1 ENHRY and CDR2 SYGVKD. CDR3 amino acids: CAISVIGYDQYF. CDR3 bases: TGTGCCATCAGTGTGATCGGATACGATCAGTACTTC.

The table lists this clonotype with many counts. The genes are TRBV6-5 and TRBJ2-7; D is perhaps TRBD1 (5 bases). From germline, CDR1 is MNHEY and CDR2 SVGAGI. Trimming left V 2 bases short and J 6 bases short, with 20 bases between. The length of the CDR3 is 16 residues. DNA of the CDR3: TGTGCCAGCAGTTACCCCGCCTGGGGCAGAAAGGGCGAGCAGTACTTC. This codes for CASSYPAWGRKGEQYF.

This clonotype was recorded many times. This chain links TRBV7-3 with TRBJ1-2; D possibly corresponds to TRBD1 (6 bases). CDR1 is SGHTA, CDR2 FQGTGA, per germline. The CDR3 runs 15 residues. V was shortened by 5 bases and J by 4 bases, with 17 bases between the two germline ends. The DNA for the CDR3 is TGTGCCAGCAGCAAAACAGGGACTGGCGGCTATGGCTACACCTTC. Residues: CASSKTGTGGYGYTF.

There are many counts of this clonotype. The chain is built from TRBV5-6 and TRBJ1-1; 7 positions match TRBD1. CDR1 and CDR2 from the germline V gene are SGHDT and YYEEEE. Losses at the gene ends were 4 bases for V and 5 bases for J; bases not matched to a gene: 11. This CDR3 is 15 amino acids long. This CDR3 is CASSGKQGLRTEAFF. DNA for the CDR3: TGTGCCAGCAGCGGAAAACAGGGGTTAAGGACTGAAGCTTTCTTT. The variable domain in full, with the rest retrieved from reference TRBV5-6 and TRBJ1-1, is DAGVTQSPTHLIKTRGQQVTLRCSPKSGHDTVSWYQQALGQGPQFIFQYYEEEERQRGNFPDRFSGHQFPNYSSELNVNALLLGDSALYLCASSGKQGLRTEAFFGQGTRLTVV.

The count of this clonotype is one. The chain couples TRBV27 to TRBJ2-7, with a possible D match to TRBD1 (5 bases). V was pared by 4 bases and J by 1 base, with 11 bases between. The CDR3 covers 14 residues. Germline V gene sequence: CDR1 MNHEY, CDR2 SMNVEV (reference sequence). The CDR3 protein is CASSSSDTSYEQYF. CDR3 in DNA: TGTGCCAGCAGTTCCTCGGACACTTCCTACGAGCAGTACTTC.

This clonotype was seen a few times. The chain recombines TRBV3-1 with TRBJ2-7; TRBD2 might be the D (6 bases). V lost 1 base to trimming and J lost 4 bases, with 11 bases between them. This CDR3 has 14 amino acids. Germline V lookup: CDR1 LGHDT, CDR2 YNNKEL (reference sequence). The CDR3 DNA follows: TGTGCCAGCAGCCAAGCCGGGCGGGGATACGAGCAGTACTTC. Its protein is CASSQAGRGYEQYF.

Comments on this clonotype: Given the absence of the conserved phenylalanine or tryptophan at the CDR3 end, a read error is likely. The chain links TRBV7-8 to TRBJ1-5; D might be TRBD1 (5 bases). The CDR3 consists of 15 residues. Germline CDR1 reads SGHVS; CDR2 reads FQNEAQ. V shed 5 bases and J shed 4 bases, with 15 bases lying between them. CDR3: CASSLQATGNQPQHV. CDR3 in DNA: TGTGCCAGCAGCCTACAGGCGACGGGGAATCAGCCCCAGCATGTT.

Many counts were recorded for this clonotype. This may be a read error: a much more frequent sequence differs by one nucleotide. The chain couples TRBV7-2 to TRBJ2-4, with 8 bases that match TRBD2. The germline gives CDR1 SGHTA, CDR2 FQGNSA. This CDR3 comprises 14 residues. CDR3 nucleotide sequence: TGTGCCAGCAGCCCCCGGGAGGGAGAGAACATTAAGTACTTC. Amino acids: CASSPREGENIKYF. Full variable domain (remainder filled in from reference TRBV7-2 and TRBJ2-4): GAGVSQSPSNKVTEKGKDVELRCDPISGHTALYWYRQSLGQGLEFLIYFQGNSAPDKSGLPSDRFSAERTGGSVSTLTIQRTQQEDSAVYLCASSPREGENIKYFGAGTRLSVL.

This clonotype was found once. The CDR3 DNA sequence: TGTGCCAGCATTCAACAGGGACTTCGGAACACTGAAGCTTTCTTT. It encodes CASIQQGLRNTEAFF. The V call is TRBV6-2 or TRBV6-3, the J call TRBJ1-1; possible D gene TRBD1, 6 bases. The CDR3 covers 15 residues. The V end lost 7 bases, the J end lost 1 base, and 16 bases lay between the germline ends. Germline V gene data show CDR1 as MNHEY and CDR2 as SVGEGT.

The V and J genes are TRBV11-2 and TRBJ2-7; D call uncertain. The CDR3 has 13 residues. The ends were cut back, 3 bases at V and 3 bases at J, with 9 bases in the middle. CDR1 and CDR2 from the germline V gene are SGHAT and FQNNGV. DNA of the CDR3: TGTGCCAGCAGCTTGAAAGGGAACTACGAGCAGTACTTC. Protein sequence: CASSLKGNYEQYF.

This clonotype was observed many times. The chain joins TRBV12-3 or TRBV12-4 to TRBJ1-3; 8 nucleotides align to TRBD1. The junction had 7 bases not matched to a gene; V was cut back by 5 bases and J by 4 bases. The CDR3 sequence is 15 residues long. This chain's CDR3 is CASSRLTGEGNTIYF. CDR3 in DNA: TGTGCCAGCAGTCGCCTGACAGGGGAAGGAAACACCATATATTTT.

V gene TRBV7-9 combines with J gene TRBJ1-1; the D gene is possibly TRBD1 (6 bases). CDR3 length: 15 amino acids. CDR1 SEHNR and CDR2 FQNEAQ come from the germline V gene (reference sequence). Trimming removed 5 bases from V and 8 bases from J, with 21 bases in between. DNA for the CDR3: TGTGCCAGCAGCCTTCTTCCGCTTACTGACAGGGAAGCTTTCTTT. Amino acids: CASSLLPLTDREAFF.

V usage is TRBV12-3 or TRBV12-4 and J usage is TRBJ1-1; no reliable D call. CDR3 length: 13 residues. Trimming left V 7 bases short and J 1 base short, with 10 bases between. The CDR3 sequence: CASTQIRNTEAFF. Here the CDR3 DNA reads TGTGCCAGCACTCAAATCAGGAACACTGAAGCTTTCTTT.